This T cell receptor (beta chain) was sequenced for a study of metastatic and nonmetastatic thyroid tumors. The CDR3 extends over 12 amino acids. CDR1 GTSNPN and CDR2 SVGIG come from the germline V gene (reference sequence). V lost 6 bases, J lost 8 bases, and 16 bases lay in between. This clone was detected ten times or more. Every patient underwent thyroid surgery untreated. Using MiXCR, TCRdb reanalyzed the PCR reads. The repertoire consists of 100,000 or so clones, with 15% occurring once and the leading ten covering roughly 4%. The clonotype comes from a female donor with papillary thyroid cancer or a benign thyroid nodule (not recorded which). Some clones in this sample may be carry-over from other donors' samples. Sequenced sample: blood. The genes are TRBV30 and TRBJ1-1; tentative D call: TRBD1 (6 bases). CDR3 DNA: TGTGCCTGCCCTCGCCAGGGGAAGGAAGCTTTCTTT. Translation gives CACPRQGKEAFF.